This TCR beta chain was captured by sequencing in a study of blood T cell repertoires in COVID-19. The authors' processing: Nucleated cell counts were estimated from reference gene primer amplification. Method: immunoSEQ multiplex PCR; TCRdb's copy keeps in-frame clones and lacks some. V, J and clone size were drawn from that table, and D and trimming were deduced from the DNA. This table holds some 96,000 clones, roughly 80% found once. The count of this clone is one. This CDR3 spans 17 amino acids. Per the germline V gene, CDR1 is SGHRS and CDR2 is YFSETQ. The trim removed 1 base at V and 7 bases at J, leaving 10 bases unmatched.

The specimen sequenced was peripheral blood. The sequence came from a man in his sixties or seventies with active or convalescent COVID-19. The chain couples TRBV5-1 to TRBJ1-5; TRBD1 matches at 11 bases. The CDR3 nucleotides read TGCGCCAGCAGCTTGAGGCCGGGACAGGGGGGACAACAGCCCCAGCATTTT. This encodes CASSLRPGQGGQQPQHF. Variable domain in full (rest from reference TRBV5-1 and TRBJ1-5): KAGVTQTPRYLIKTRGQQVTLSCSPISGHRSVSWYQQTPGQGLQFLFEYFSETQRNKGNFPGRFSGRQFSNSRSEMNVSTLELGDSALYLCASSLRPGQGGQQPQHFGDGTRLSIL.